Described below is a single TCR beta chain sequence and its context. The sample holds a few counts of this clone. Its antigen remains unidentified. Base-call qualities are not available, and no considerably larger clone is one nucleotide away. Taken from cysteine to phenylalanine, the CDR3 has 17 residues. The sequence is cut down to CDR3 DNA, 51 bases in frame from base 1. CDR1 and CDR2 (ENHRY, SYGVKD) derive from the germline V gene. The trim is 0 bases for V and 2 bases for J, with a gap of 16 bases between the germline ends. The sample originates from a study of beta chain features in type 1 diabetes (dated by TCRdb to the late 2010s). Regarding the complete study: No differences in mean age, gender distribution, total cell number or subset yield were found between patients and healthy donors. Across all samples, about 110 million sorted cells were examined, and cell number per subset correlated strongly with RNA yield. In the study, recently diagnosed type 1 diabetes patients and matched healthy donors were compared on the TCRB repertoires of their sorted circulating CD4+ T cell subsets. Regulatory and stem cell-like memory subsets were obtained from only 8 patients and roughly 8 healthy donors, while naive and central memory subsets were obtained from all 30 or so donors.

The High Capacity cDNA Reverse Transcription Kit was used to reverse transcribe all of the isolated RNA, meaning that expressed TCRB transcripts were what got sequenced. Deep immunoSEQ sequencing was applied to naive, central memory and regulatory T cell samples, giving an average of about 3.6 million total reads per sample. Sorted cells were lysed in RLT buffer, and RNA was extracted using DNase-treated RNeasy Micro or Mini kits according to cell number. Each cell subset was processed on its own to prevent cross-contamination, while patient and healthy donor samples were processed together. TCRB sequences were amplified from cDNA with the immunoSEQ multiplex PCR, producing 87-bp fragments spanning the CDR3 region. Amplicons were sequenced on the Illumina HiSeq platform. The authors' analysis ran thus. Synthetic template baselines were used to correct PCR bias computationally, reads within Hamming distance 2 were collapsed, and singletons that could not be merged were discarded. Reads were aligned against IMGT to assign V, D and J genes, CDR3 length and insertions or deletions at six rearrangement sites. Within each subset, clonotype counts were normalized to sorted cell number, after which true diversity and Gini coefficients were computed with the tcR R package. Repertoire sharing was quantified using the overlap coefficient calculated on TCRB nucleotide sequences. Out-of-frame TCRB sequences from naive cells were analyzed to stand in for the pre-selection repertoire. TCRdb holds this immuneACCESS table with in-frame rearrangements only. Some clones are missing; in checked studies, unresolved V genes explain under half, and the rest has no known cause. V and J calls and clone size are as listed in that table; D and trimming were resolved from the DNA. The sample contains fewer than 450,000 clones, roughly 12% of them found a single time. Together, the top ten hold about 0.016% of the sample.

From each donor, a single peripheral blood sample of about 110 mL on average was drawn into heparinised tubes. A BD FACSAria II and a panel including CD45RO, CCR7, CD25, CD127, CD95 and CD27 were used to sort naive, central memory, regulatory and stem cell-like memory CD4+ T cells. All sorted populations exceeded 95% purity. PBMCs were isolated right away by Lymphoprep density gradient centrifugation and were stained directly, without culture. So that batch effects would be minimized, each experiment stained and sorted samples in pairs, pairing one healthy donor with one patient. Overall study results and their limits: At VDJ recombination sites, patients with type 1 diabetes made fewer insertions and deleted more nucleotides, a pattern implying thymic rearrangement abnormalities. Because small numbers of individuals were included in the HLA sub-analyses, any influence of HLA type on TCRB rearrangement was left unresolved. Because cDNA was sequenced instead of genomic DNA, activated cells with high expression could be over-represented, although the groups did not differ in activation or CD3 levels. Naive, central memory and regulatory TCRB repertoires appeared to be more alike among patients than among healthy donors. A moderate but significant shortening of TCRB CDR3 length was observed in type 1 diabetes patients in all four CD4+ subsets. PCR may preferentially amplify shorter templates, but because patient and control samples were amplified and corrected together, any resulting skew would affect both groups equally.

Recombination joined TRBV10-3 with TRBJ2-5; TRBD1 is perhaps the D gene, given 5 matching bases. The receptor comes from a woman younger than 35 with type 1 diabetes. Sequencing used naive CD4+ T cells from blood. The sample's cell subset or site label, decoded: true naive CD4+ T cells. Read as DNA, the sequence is TGTGCCATCAGTGAGTCGGCAGGGTCTAACCTACAAGAGACCCAGTACTTC. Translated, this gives CAISESAGSNLQETQYF.